This T cell receptor (beta chain) emerged from a study of neurological immune-mediated disorders. Whole-study context: Relapsing-remitting disease affected some 31, and secondary progressive 3, of some 34 multiple sclerosis patients. The study, taken as a whole, reports: One related-CDR3 cluster, identified by phylogenetic grouping, held the repertoires of 18 of 34 multiple sclerosis patients and was a possible signature. No sharing of CDR3 amino acid sequences was observed among expanded clones across subjects, suggesting private repertoires in all groups.

Trimming shortened V by 4 bases and J by 2 bases, and 20 bases separated the two germline ends. The CDR3 consists of 17 residues. Germline assignment: CDR1 MNHEY and CDR2 SVGAGI. For the unsorted libraries, 2 million PBMCs stored at -80 C served as input. This clonotype was detected many times. As yet, its antigen is unknown. TCRdb re-derived calls from the 5' RACE reads in MiXCR, one entry per CDR3 protein. Among roughly 100,000 distinct CDR3 sequences listed, roughly 3.5% were seen once. This TCR was recovered from a woman between 45 and 60 years old with multiple sclerosis. The V call is TRBV6-5, the J call TRBJ2-5; D is perhaps TRBD1 or TRBD2 (6 bases each). Specimen: PBMCs. The CDR3 DNA is TGTGCCAGCAGTTGGGGGGCACTGCGGAGGACGCAAGAGACCCAGTACTTC. Translated: CASSWGALRRTQETQYF.